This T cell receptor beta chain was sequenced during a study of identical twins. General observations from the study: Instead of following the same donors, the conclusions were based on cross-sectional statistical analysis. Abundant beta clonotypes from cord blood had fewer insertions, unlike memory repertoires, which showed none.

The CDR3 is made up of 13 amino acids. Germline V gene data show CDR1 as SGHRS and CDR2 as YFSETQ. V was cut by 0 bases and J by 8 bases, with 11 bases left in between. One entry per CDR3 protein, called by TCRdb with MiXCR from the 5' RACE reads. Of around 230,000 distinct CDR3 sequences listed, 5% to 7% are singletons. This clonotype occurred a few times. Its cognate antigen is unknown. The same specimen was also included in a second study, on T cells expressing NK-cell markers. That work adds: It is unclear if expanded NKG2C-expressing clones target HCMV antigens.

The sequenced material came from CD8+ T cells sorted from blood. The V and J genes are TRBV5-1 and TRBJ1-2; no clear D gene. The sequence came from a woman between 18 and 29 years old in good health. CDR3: CASSLVLSEGYTF. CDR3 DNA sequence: TGCGCCAGCAGCTTGGTCCTGTCGGAGGGCTACACCTTC.